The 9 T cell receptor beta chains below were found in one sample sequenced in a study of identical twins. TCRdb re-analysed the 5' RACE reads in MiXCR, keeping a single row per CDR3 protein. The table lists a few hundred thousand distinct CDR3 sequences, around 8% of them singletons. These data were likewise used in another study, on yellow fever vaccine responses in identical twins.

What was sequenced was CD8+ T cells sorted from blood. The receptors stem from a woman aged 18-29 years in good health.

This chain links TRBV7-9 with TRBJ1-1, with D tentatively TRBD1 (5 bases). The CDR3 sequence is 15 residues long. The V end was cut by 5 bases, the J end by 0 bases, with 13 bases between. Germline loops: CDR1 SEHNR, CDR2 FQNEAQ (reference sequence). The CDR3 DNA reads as TGTGCCAGCAGCGATCAATGGGACGTGAACACTGAAGCTTTCTTT. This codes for CASSDQWDVNTEAFF.

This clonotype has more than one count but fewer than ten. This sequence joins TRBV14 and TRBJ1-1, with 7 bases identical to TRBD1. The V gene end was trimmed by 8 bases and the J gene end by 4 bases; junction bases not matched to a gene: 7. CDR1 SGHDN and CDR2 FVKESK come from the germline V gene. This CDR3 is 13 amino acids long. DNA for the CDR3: TGTGCCAGCCAGAACAGGGGTCGCACTGAAGCTTTCTTT. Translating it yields CASQNRGRTEAFF.

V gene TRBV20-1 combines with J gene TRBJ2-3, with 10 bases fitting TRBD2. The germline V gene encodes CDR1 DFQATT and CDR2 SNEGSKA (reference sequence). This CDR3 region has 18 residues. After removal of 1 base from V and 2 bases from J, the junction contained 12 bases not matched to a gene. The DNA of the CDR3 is TGCAGTGCTAGAGGGCCCCTAGCGGGGGCAGTCCTCACAGATACGCAGTATTTT. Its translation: CSARGPLAGAVLTDTQYF.

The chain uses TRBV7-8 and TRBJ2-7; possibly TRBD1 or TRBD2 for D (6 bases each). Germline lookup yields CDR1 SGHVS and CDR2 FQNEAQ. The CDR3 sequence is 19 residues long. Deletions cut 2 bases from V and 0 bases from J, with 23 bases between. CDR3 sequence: CASSLPMEKGDSYSYEQYF. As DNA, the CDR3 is TGTGCCAGCAGCTTACCGATGGAAAAGGGGGACTCATACTCCTACGAGCAGTACTTC.

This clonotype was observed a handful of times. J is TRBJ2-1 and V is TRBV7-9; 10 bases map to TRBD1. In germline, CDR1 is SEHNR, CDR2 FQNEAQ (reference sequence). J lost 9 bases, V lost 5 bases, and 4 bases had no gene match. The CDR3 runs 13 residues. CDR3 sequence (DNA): TGTGCCAGCAGCAAGGACAGGGGGGCTGAGCAGTTCTTC. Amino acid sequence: CASSKDRGAEQFF.

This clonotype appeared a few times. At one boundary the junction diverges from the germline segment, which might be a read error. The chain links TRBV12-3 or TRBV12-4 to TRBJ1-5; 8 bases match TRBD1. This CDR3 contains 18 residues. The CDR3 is CAISLDWGQDHSNQPQHF. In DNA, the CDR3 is TGTGCCATCAGTTTAGACTGGGGACAGGACCATAGCAATCAGCCCCAGCATTTT.

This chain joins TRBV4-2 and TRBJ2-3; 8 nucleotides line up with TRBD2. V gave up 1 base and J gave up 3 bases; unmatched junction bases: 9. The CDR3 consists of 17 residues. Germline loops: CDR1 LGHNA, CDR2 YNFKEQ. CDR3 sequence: CASSQVQAGVGTDTQYF. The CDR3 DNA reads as TGTGCCAGCAGCCAAGTTCAAGCGGGAGTGGGGACAGATACGCAGTATTTT.

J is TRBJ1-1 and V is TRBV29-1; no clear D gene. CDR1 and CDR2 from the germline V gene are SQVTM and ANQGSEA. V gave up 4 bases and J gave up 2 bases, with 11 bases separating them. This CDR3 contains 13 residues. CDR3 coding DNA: TGCAGCGTTGTATGGGCAGGTAACACTGAAGCTTTCTTT. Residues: CSVVWAGNTEAFF.

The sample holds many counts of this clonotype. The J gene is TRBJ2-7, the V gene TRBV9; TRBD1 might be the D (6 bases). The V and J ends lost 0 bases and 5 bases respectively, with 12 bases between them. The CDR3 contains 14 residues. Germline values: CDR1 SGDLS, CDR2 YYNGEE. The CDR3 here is CASSVGQAFNEQYF. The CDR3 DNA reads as TGTGCCAGCAGCGTAGGACAGGCTTTCAACGAGCAGTACTTC.